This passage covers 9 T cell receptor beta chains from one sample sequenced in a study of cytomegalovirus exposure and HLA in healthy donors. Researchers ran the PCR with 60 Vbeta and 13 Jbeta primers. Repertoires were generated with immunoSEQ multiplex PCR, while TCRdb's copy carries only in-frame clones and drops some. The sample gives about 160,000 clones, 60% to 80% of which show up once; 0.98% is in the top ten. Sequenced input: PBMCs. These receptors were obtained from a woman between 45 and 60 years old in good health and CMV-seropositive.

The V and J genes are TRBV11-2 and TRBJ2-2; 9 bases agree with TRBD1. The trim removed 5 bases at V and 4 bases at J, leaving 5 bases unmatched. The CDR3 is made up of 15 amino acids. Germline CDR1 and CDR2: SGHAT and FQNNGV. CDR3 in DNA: TGTGCCAGCAGCCCAACAGGGGGCGGCACCGGGGAGCTGTTTTTT. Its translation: CASSPTGGGTGELFF. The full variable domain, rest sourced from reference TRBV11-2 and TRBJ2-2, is EAGVAQSPRYKIIEKRQSVAFWCNPISGHATLYWYQQILGQGPKLLIQFQNNGVVDDSQLPKDRFSAERLKGVDSTLKIQPAKLEDSAVYLCASSPTGGGTGELFFGEGSRLTVL.

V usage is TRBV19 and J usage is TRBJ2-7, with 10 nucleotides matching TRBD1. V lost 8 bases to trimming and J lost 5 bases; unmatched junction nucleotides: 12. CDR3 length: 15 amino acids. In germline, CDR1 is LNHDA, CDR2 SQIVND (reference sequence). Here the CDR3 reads CASSPPGQGPHEQYF. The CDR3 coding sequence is TGTGCCAGTTCCCCCCCGGGACAGGGGCCCCACGAGCAGTACTTC.

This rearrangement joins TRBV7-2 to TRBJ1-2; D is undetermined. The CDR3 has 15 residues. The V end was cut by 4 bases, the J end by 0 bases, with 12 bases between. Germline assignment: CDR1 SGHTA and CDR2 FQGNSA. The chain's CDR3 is CASSSRLLANYGYTF. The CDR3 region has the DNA TGTGCCAGCAGCTCGAGATTGCTAGCTAACTATGGCTACACCTTC.

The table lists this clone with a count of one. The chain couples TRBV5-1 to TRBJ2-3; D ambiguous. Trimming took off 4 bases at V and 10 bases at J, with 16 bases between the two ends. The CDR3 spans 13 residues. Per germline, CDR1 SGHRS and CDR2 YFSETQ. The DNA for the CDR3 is TGCGCCAGCAGCCCCGACTCGCCGGTCGCGCAGTATTTT. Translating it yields CASSPDSPVAQYF.

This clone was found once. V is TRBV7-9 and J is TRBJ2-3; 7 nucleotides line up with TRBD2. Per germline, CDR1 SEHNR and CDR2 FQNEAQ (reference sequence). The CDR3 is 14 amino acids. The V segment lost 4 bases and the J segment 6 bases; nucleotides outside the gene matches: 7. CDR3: CASSSGLVLDTQYF. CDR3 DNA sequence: TGTGCCAGCAGCTCCGGACTAGTACTTGATACGCAGTATTTT.

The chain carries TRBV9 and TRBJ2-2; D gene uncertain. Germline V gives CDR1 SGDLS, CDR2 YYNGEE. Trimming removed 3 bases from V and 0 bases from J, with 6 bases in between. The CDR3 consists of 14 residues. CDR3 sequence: CASSGLTNTGELFF. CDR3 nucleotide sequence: TGTGCCAGCAGCGGACTTACGAACACCGGGGAGCTGTTTTTT.

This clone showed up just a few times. CDR3 amino acids: CASSFHYEQYF. Written as DNA, the CDR3 is TGTGCCAGCAGCTTCCACTACGAGCAGTACTTC. The gene calls are TRBV5-6 and TRBJ2-7; no clear D gene. Germline V CDR1 and CDR2: SGHDT, YYEEEE. This CDR3 has 11 residues. The germline V and J ends were trimmed by 2 bases and 3 bases, with 3 bases remaining between them. The full variable domain, rest sourced from reference TRBV5-6 and TRBJ2-7, is DAGVTQSPTHLIKTRGQQVTLRCSPKSGHDTVSWYQQALGQGPQFIFQYYEEEERQRGNFPDRFSGHQFPNYSSELNVNALLLGDSALYLCASSFHYEQYFGPGTRLTVT.

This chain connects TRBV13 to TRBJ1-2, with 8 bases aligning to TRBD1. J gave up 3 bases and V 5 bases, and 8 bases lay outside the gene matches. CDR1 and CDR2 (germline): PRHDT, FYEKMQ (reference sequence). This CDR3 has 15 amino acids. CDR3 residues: CASSAPGQEYYGYTF. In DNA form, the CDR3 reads TGTGCCAGCAGCGCCCCGGGACAGGAGTACTATGGCTACACCTTC. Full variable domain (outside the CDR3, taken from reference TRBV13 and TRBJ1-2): AAGVIQSPRHLIKEKRETATLKCYPIPRHDTVYWYQQGPGQDPQFLISFYEKMQSDKGSIPDRFSAQQFSDYHSELNMSSLELGDSALYFCASSAPGQEYYGYTFGSGTRLTVV.

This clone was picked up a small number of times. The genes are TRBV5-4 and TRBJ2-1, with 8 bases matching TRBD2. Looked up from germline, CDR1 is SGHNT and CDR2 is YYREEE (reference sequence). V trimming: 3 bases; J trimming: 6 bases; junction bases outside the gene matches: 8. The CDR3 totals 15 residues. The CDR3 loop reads CASSSPAGGANEQFF. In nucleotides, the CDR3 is TGTGCCAGCAGCTCGCCGGCCGGGGGGGCCAATGAGCAGTTCTTC.